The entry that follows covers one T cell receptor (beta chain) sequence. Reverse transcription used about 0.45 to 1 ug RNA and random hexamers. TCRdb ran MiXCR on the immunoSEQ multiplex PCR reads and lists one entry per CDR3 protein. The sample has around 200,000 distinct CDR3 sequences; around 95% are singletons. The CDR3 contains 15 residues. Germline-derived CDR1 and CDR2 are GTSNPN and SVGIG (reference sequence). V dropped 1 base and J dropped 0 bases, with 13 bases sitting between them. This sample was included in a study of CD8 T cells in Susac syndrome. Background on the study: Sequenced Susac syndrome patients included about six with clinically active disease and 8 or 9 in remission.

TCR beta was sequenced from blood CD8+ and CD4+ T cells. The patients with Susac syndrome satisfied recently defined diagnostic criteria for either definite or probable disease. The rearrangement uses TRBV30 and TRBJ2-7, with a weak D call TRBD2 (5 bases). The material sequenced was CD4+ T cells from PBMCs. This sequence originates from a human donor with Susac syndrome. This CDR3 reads CAWSAEALSSYEQYF. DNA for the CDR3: TGTGCCTGGAGTGCGGAGGCCTTGAGCTCCTACGAGCAGTACTTC.